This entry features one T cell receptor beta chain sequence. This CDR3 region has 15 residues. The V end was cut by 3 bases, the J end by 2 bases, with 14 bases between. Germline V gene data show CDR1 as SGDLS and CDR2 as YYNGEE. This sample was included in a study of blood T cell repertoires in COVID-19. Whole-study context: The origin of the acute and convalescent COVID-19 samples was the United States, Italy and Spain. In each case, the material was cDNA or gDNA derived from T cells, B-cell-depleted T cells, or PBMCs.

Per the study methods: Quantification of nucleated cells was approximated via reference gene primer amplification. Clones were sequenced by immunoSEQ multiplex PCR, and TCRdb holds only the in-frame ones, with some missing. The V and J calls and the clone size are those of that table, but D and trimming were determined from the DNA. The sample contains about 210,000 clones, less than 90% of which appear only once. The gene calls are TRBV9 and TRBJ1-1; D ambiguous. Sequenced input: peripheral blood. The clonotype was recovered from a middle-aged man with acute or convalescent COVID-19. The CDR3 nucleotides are TGTGCCAGCAGCGCCGAGGGATACTCTAACACTGAAGCTTTCTTT. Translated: CASSAEGYSNTEAFF.